Listed below are T cell receptor beta chains from one sample, sequenced in a study of CD8+ T cells in alopecia areata. TCRdb keeps only in-frame clones here, not all; method: immunoSEQ multiplex PCR. The profile shows some 200,000 clones, roughly 62% of them singletons. The sequences come from CD8+ T cells sorted from blood, collected at week 24, from a patient treated with tofacitinib. All receptors come from a human donor with alopecia areata. The CDR3 runs from the conserved cysteine through the conserved F or W. A D gene is named only where the DNA matches it firmly. Some rows mark clone size as missing; the rest say once, few, many or name a class of expanded clone.

len	d_gene	j_gene	v_gene	abundance	CDR3aa	CDR3nt
15	-	TRBJ1-1	TRBV27	-	CATRNHRDLNTEAFF	TGTGCCACGCGGAACCACAGGGATTTGAACACTGAAGCTTTCTTT
17	TRBD2	TRBJ2-2	TRBV13	-	CASSSPLGGGLTGELFF	TGTGCCAGCAGCTCCCCGCTTGGCGGGGGGCTGACCGGGGAGCTGTTTTTT
14	-	TRBJ1-2	TRBV14	-	CASSLFGPTYGYTF	TGTGCCAGCAGCCTCTTCGGACCTACCTATGGCTACACCTTC
14	-	TRBJ1-6	TRBV7-9	-	CASSSGGMGSPLHF	TGTGCCAGCAGCTCTGGAGGGATGGGTTCACCCCTCCACTTT
14	TRBD2	TRBJ2-1	TRBV5-1	-	CASHSGDSYNEQFF	TGCGCCAGCCATAGCGGGGACTCCTACAATGAGCAGTTCTTC
14	TRBD2	TRBJ2-3	TRBV7-8	-	CASLAGGLTDTQYF	TGTGCCAGCCTAGCGGGGGGGCTAACAGATACGCAGTATTTT
14	-	TRBJ2-5	TRBV27	few	CASSLRGALETQYF	TGTGCCAGCAGTTTGAGGGGGGCCCTTGAGACCCAGTACTTC
12	-	TRBJ2-3	TRBV9	-	CASSVVADTQYF	TGTGCCAGCAGCGTAGTAGCAGATACGCAGTATTTT
15	-	TRBJ1-5	TRBV25-1	few	CASSEGIYSNQPQHF	TGTGCCAGCAGTGAAGGGATCTATAGCAATCAGCCCCAGCATTTT
13	-	TRBJ2-7	TRBV7-9	-	CASRYDKGYEQYF	TGTGCCAGCAGATACGACAAGGGATACGAGCAGTACTTC
12	-	TRBJ2-1	TRBV19	-	CASTNNPNEQFF	TGTGCCAGTACCAACAATCCGAATGAGCAGTTCTTC
16	-	TRBJ1-3	TRBV4-1	few	CASRQVLTGSGNTIYF	TGCGCCAGCAGGCAAGTTCTCACAGGCTCTGGAAACACCATATATTTT
12	-	TRBJ2-7	TRBV11-2	-	CASSLVGYEQYF	TGTGCCAGCAGCTTAGTAGGCTACGAGCAGTACTTC
12	-	TRBJ1-2	TRBV6-1	-	CAAGAGNYGYTF	TGTGCCGCCGGGGCGGGTAACTATGGCTACACCTTC
15	-	TRBJ2-7	TRBV30	-	CAWSVGPGHSYEQYF	TGTGCCTGGAGTGTAGGCCCAGGTCATTCCTACGAGCAGTACTTC
12	-	TRBJ1-1	TRBV30	once	CAWSVPHGGAFF	TGTGCCTGGAGTGTACCCCACGGGGGAGCTTTCTTT
15	TRBD2	TRBJ2-3	TRBV7-9	-	CASSLLSGGTDTQYF	TGTGCCAGCAGCTTACTTAGCGGGGGCACAGATACGCAGTATTTT
16	-	TRBJ2-1	TRBV5-1	-	CASSLGRLARDNEQFF	TGCGCCAGCAGCTTGGGTCGCCTAGCCCGTGATAATGAGCAGTTCTTC
13	-	TRBJ2-7	TRBV11-2	-	CASSQGHPYEQYF	TGTGCCAGCAGCCAGGGACACCCCTACGAGCAGTACTTC
13	-	TRBJ1-1	TRBV6-5	-	CASSYSSNTEAFF	TGTGCCAGCAGTTACTCATCTAACACTGAAGCTTTCTTT
11	-	TRBJ1-1	TRBV2	-	CASSVDSEAFF	TGTGCCAGCAGTGTTGACAGCGAAGCTTTCTTT
13	-	TRBJ1-2	TRBV30	few	CAWSSGPFYGYTF	TGTGCCTGGAGTTCCGGACCCTTTTATGGCTACACCTTC
14	-	TRBJ1-2	TRBV6-5	-	CASSFSTHVYGYTF	TGTGCCAGCTCCTTCTCCACCCACGTATATGGCTACACCTTC
12	-	TRBJ2-7	TRBV30	-	CAWSAGRSEQYF	TGTGCCTGGAGTGCGGGGAGGAGCGAGCAGTACTTC
13	TRBD2	TRBJ2-7	TRBV10-2	-	CATGTSGPYEQYF	TGCGCCACGGGGACTAGCGGGCCCTACGAGCAGTACTTC
13	-	TRBJ2-7	TRBV27	few	CASSFGGYYEQYF	TGTGCCAGCAGTTTTGGAGGGTACTACGAGCAGTACTTC
14	-	TRBJ2-5	TRBV11-2	-	CASGLWGAPETQYF	TGTGCCAGCGGGCTATGGGGGGCTCCTGAGACCCAGTACTTC
15	-	TRBJ2-7	TRBV19	few	CASSARTASSYEQYF	TGTGCCAGTAGTGCCCGTACAGCTAGCTCCTACGAGCAGTACTTC
13	-	TRBJ2-7	TRBV2	-	CASTWTVSYEQYF	TGTGCCAGCACCTGGACAGTTTCCTACGAGCAGTACTTC
14	-	TRBJ2-1	TRBV19	-	CASSIGRSHNEQFF	TGTGCCAGTAGTATAGGCAGGAGCCACAATGAGCAGTTCTTC
11	-	TRBJ1-1	TRBV29-1	-	CSVRIGTEAFF	TGCAGCGTTCGCATAGGCACTGAAGCTTTCTTT
12	-	TRBJ2-7	TRBV2	-	CASRGDDYEQYF	TGTGCCAGCAGGGGGGATGACTACGAGCAGTACTTC
13	-	TRBJ1-1	TRBV6-5	-	CASSYSTGVEAFF	TGTGCCAGCAGTTACTCGACAGGAGTTGAAGCTTTCTTT
15	TRBD2	TRBJ2-7	TRBV7-8	few	CASSPGGGGSYEQYF	TGTGCCAGCAGCCCGGGAGGTGGCGGCAGCTACGAGCAGTACTTC
14	-	TRBJ2-3	TRBV11-2	few	CASQRVSSTDTQYF	TGTGCCAGTCAGCGGGTGTCTAGCACAGATACGCAGTATTTT
14	-	TRBJ2-3	TRBV11-2	few	CASSIEGGTDTQYF	TGTGCCAGCAGCATAGAGGGGGGCACAGATACGCAGTATTTT
14	TRBD2	TRBJ2-2	TRBV19	-	CASGLGLAAGELFF	TGTGCCAGTGGGCTCGGACTAGCGGCCGGGGAGCTGTTTTTT
15	TRBD1	TRBJ1-1	TRBV7-9	-	CASSITGVGNTEAFF	TGTGCCAGCAGCATAACAGGGGTGGGGAACACTGAAGCTTTCTTT
15	TRBD2	TRBJ2-7	TRBV19	-	CASSAALAGGYEQYF	TGTGCCAGTAGTGCAGCACTAGCGGGGGGGTACGAGCAGTACTTC
14	-	TRBJ1-5	TRBV6-1	few	CASSEADGSQPQHF	TGTGCCAGCAGTGAAGCCGACGGATCTCAGCCCCAGCATTTT
16	-	TRBJ2-5	TRBV29-1	few	CSVEIRGFRQQETQYF	TGCAGCGTTGAAATTCGAGGGTTTAGACAACAAGAGACCCAGTACTTC
15	-	TRBJ1-5	TRBV19	once	CASSIPTRGNQPQHF	TGTGCCAGTAGTATTCCTACTAGAGGCAATCAGCCCCAGCATTTT
17	TRBD1	TRBJ1-2	TRBV30	-	CAWSGVSGDRVYYGYTF	TGTGCCTGGAGTGGTGTTTCGGGGGACAGGGTCTACTATGGCTACACCTTC
14	-	TRBJ1-2	TRBV30	once	CAWSLWGGLGGYTF	TGTGCCTGGAGCCTTTGGGGGGGACTAGGTGGCTACACCTTC
13	-	TRBJ2-2	TRBV9	-	CASSVHLTGELFF	TGTGCCAGCAGCGTACACCTGACCGGGGAGCTGTTTTTT
15	TRBD1	TRBJ1-2	TRBV27	-	CASSSGQGKDYGYTF	TGTGCCAGCAGTTCCGGACAGGGGAAGGACTATGGCTACACCTTC
14	-	TRBJ2-3	TRBV2	-	CASSDQGSTDTQYF	TGTGCCAGCAGTGACCAGGGGAGCACAGATACGCAGTATTTT
14	-	TRBJ1-3	TRBV2	-	CASSEVLLGNTIYF	TGTGCCAGCAGTGAGGTCCTGTTGGGAAACACCATATATTTT
12	-	TRBJ1-1	TRBV5-1	-	CASRSGNTEAFF	TGCGCCAGCAGGTCAGGGAACACTGAAGCTTTCTTT
16	-	TRBJ1-2	TRBV5-1	-	CASSPNDRRSNYGYTF	TGCGCCAGCAGCCCAAATGACAGGAGATCAAACTATGGCTACACCTTC
10	-	TRBJ1-4	TRBV9	-	CASRVNEMFF	TGTGCCAGCAGGGTTAACGAGATGTTTTTT
14	TRBD1	TRBJ1-6	TRBV6-5	-	CASSQGQGRTPLHF	TGTGCCAGCAGTCAGGGACAGGGTAGGACACCCCTCCACTTT
16	TRBD1	TRBJ1-1	TRBV7-8	-	CASSLTQGAVNTEAFF	TGTGCCAGCAGCTTAACGCAGGGGGCTGTTAACACTGAAGCTTTCTTT
18	TRBD2	TRBJ2-1	TRBV13	-	CASSLRTSGGVKGNEQFF	TGTGCCAGCAGCCTCAGGACTAGCGGGGGGGTCAAGGGCAATGAGCAGTTCTTC
15	-	TRBJ1-1	TRBV27	-	CASSLSVQLNTEAFF	TGTGCCAGCAGTTTATCCGTACAACTTAACACTGAAGCTTTCTTT
14	-	TRBJ1-1	TRBV29-1	-	CSVEGAGVRTEAFF	TGCAGCGTTGAAGGTGCAGGGGTGAGAACTGAAGCTTTCTTT
15	-	TRBJ2-3	TRBV5-1	-	CASSLWVSRSDTQYF	TGCGCCAGCAGCTTGTGGGTCTCCCGCTCAGATACGCAGTATTTT
15	TRBD1	TRBJ2-7	TRBV6-5	few	CASSYGQGANREQYF	TGTGCCAGCAGTTATGGCCAGGGGGCAAATAGGGAGCAGTACTTC
15	TRBD1	TRBJ1-5	TRBV13	-	CASSLGTGSNQPQHF	TGTGCCAGCAGCCTAGGGACAGGTAGCAATCAGCCCCAGCATTTT